The 23 T cell receptor beta chains in this list originate from one sample, sequenced in a study of regulatory T cells in long-lasting Graves disease. Researchers made TCR beta libraries by using iRepertoire HTBI primers and running Arm-PCR on CDR3 regions. TCRdb redid the calling of the multiplex PCR reads with MiXCR, one entry per CDR3 protein. Among roughly 420,000 distinct CDR3 sequences listed, around 16% were seen once. The sample's time point: newly diagnosed GD, antithyroid drugs for less than 3 months. The TCR library was prepared using RNA isolated from PBMCs. The input for sequencing was peripheral blood mononuclear cells (PBMCs), taken at new diagnosis, from a patient treated with antithyroid drugs. These receptors originate from a female donor with Graves disease.

This clonotype appeared a few times. A much larger clone sits a single nucleotide away, making a read error possible. This chain links TRBV6-4 with TRBJ1-1; tentatively, D is TRBD1 (5 bases). The CDR3 sequence is 11 residues long. CDR1 and CDR2 from the germline V gene are MRHNA and SNTAGT. Trimming took 8 bases from V and 4 from J, leaving 8 bases between them. This CDR3 is CASGRGTEAFF. The DNA for the CDR3 is TGTGCCAGCGGAAGGGGCACTGAAGCTTTCTTT.

Many counts were recorded for this clonotype. The J gene is TRBJ2-5, the V gene TRBV7-9; D might be TRBD1 (5 bases). Looked up from germline, CDR1 is SEHNR and CDR2 is FQNEAQ (reference sequence). The CDR3 is 15 residues long. Trimming cost V 0 bases and J 1 base, with 9 bases left between them. For the CDR3, the DNA is TGTGCCAGCAGCTTAGCACAGGTGCCCCAAGAGACCCAGTACTTC. This gives the protein CASSLAQVPQETQYF.

This clonotype was detected once. A much larger clone lies a single base off, so this may be a read error. The CDR3 region has the DNA TGTGCCAGCAGCGTAGGGACCGGGACCCATCAGTTCTTC. Encoded protein: CASSVGTGTHQFF. The chain is built from TRBV9 and TRBJ2-1; TRBD1 or TRBD2 may be the D gene (5 bases each). The CDR3 consists of 13 residues. The V end lost 0 bases, the J end lost 13 bases, and 14 bases lay between the germline ends. From germline, CDR1 is SGDLS and CDR2 YYNGEE.

V is TRBV27 and J is TRBJ1-3; 8 bases map to TRBD1. V lost 5 bases to trimming and J lost 0 bases; unmatched junction nucleotides: 15. This CDR3 is 19 amino acids long. Germline CDR1 and CDR2: MNHEY and SMNVEV (reference sequence). The CDR3 DNA follows: TGTGCCAGCAGTACGACCCGCAGGGGGCCCCTTGCCTCTGGAAACACCATATATTTT. It yields the protein CASSTTRRGPLASGNTIYF.

V usage is TRBV4-3 and J usage is TRBJ1-2; 7 nucleotides line up with TRBD1. The CDR3 sequence is 19 residues long. CDR1 is LGHNA and CDR2 is YSLEER in the germline V gene. J was trimmed by 7 bases and V by 0 bases; bases with no gene match: 20. CDR3 residues: CASSQDAGTEAMGACGYTF. The CDR3 DNA sequence: TGCGCCAGCAGCCAAGACGCAGGGACAGAAGCCATGGGGGCCTGTGGCTACACCTTC.

Ten or more counts support this clonotype. CDR3 sequence: CSASEGGYSYLANVLTF. For the CDR3, the DNA is TGCAGTGCTAGTGAAGGGGGCTACTCTTACTTGGCCAACGTCCTGACTTTC. This rearrangement joins TRBV20-1 to TRBJ2-6, with TRBD1 identical over 7 bases. The V gene's germline CDR1 is DFQATT and CDR2 SNEGSKA (reference sequence). After removal of 3 bases from V and 6 bases from J, the junction contained 14 bases not matched to a gene. The CDR3 extends over 17 amino acids.

This clonotype was counted ten times or more. This chain links TRBV29-1 with TRBJ1-5, with D possibly matching TRBD1 (6 bases). Trimming removed 6 bases from V and 3 bases from J, with 12 bases in between. CDR1 and CDR2 (germline): SQVTM, ANQGSEA. The CDR3 has 13 residues. This chain's CDR3 is CSVATGPNQPQHF. Here the CDR3 DNA reads TGCAGCGTAGCCACAGGGCCCAATCAGCCCCAGCATTTT.

This clonotype was observed many times. This chain connects TRBV13 to TRBJ2-1; 15 bases line up with TRBD2. This CDR3 region has 15 residues. CDR1 is PRHDT, CDR2 FYEKMQ, per germline (reference sequence). The junction had 3 bases not matched to a gene; V was cut back by 5 bases and J by 7 bases. The CDR3 bases are TGTGCCAGCAGCCCGGGGACTAGCGGGAGGAATGAGCAGTTCTTC. It yields the protein CASSPGTSGRNEQFF.

Notes on this clonotype: This may arise from a read error, as a much more abundant clone is one base away. The genes are TRBV6-2 or TRBV6-3 and TRBJ2-7; tentative D call: TRBD1 (5 bases). The CDR3 loop spans 15 amino acids. Germline CDR1 reads MNHEY; CDR2 reads SVGEGT. CDR3 coding DNA: TGTGCCAGCAGTCACTCCACAGGCTTTTCCTACGAGCAGTACTTC. This gives the protein CASSHSTGFSYEQYF.

This clonotype was seen many times. A much larger clone is a single base away; this may be a read error. The rearrangement joins TRBV7-2 to TRBJ2-5, with a possible D match to TRBD2 (5 bases). CDR1 and CDR2 (germline): SGHTA, FQGNSA. The CDR3 is 13 residues long. Here the CDR3 DNA reads TGTGCCAGCAGCTTGGAACGGGGAGAGGCCCAGTACTTC. Translation gives CASSLERGEAQYF.

This clonotype was found many times. V gene TRBV2 combines with J gene TRBJ1-5; maybe TRBD1 (5 bases). The germline V and J ends were trimmed by 2 bases and 7 bases, with 15 bases remaining between them. Looked up from germline, CDR1 is SNHLY and CDR2 is FYNNEI. The CDR3 contains 15 residues. CDR3 bases: TGTGCCAGCAGTGAACAGGGTCTCATTCGACAGCCCCAGCATTTT. The encoded protein is CASSEQGLIRQPQHF.

This clonotype was detected many times. The rearrangement uses TRBV2 and TRBJ1-1; no reliable D call. The ends were cut back, 4 bases at V and 7 bases at J, with 10 bases in the middle. Per the germline V gene, CDR1 is SNHLY and CDR2 is FYNNEI. CDR3 size: 12 residues. The CDR3 DNA is TGTGCCAGCAGTGGGGCCCGGATTGAAGCTTTCTTT. Encoded protein: CASSGARIEAFF. The full variable domain, with the rest looked up from reference TRBV2 and TRBJ1-1, is EPEVTQTPSHQVTQMGQEVILRCVPISNHLYFYWYRQILGQKVEFLVSFYNNEISEKSEIFDDQFSVERPDGSNFTLKIRSTKLEDSAMYFCASSGARIEAFFGQGTRLTVV.

The rearrangement joins TRBV19 to TRBJ2-3, with 9 bases fitting TRBD1. Germline values: CDR1 LNHDA, CDR2 SQIVND (reference sequence). The ends lost 7 bases at V and 3 bases at J; junction bases unmatched: 2. The length of the CDR3 is 13 residues. CDR3 bases: TGTGCCAGTACTGGGACAGGGACAGATACGCAGTATTTT. Translation: CASTGTGTDTQYF.

On this clonotype: This may be a read error, as it is one base from a much larger clone. The chain has TRBV27 and TRBJ2-1, with D tentatively TRBD1 or TRBD2 (6 bases each). This CDR3 comprises 17 residues. Germline CDR1 is MNHEY and CDR2 is SMNVEV (reference sequence). Trimming removed 4 bases from V and 7 bases from J, with 23 bases in between. The CDR3 DNA sequence: TGTGCCAGCAGTTCAGTTCCCGTCAGGGGAGGTTGGAATGAGCAGTTCTTC. It codes for CASSSVPVRGGWNEQFF.

This chain joins TRBV20-1 and TRBJ2-1, with 10 bases identical to TRBD2. Germline V lookup: CDR1 DFQATT, CDR2 SNEGSKA (reference sequence). The length of the CDR3 is 17 residues. The V segment lost 1 base and the J segment 0 bases; nucleotides outside the gene matches: 6. CDR3: CSARGPSGGSSYNEQFF. The CDR3 bases are TGCAGTGCTAGAGGACCTAGCGGGGGAAGCTCCTACAATGAGCAGTTCTTC.

In its sample, this clonotype was seen many times. This chain joins TRBV12-3 or TRBV12-4 and TRBJ2-1; 9 positions agree with TRBD2. This CDR3 contains 15 residues. Losses at the gene ends were 3 bases for V and 9 bases for J; bases not matched to a gene: 9. The CDR3 region is CASSFIAGGPGEQFF. The CDR3 DNA is TGTGCCAGCAGTTTTATTGCGGGAGGGCCGGGTGAGCAGTTCTTC.

This clonotype is a singleton in its sample. The chain is built from TRBV20-1 and TRBJ1-6; D possibly corresponds to TRBD1 (5 bases). CDR3 size: 15 residues. V lost 6 bases and J lost 3, with 15 bases in between. CDR1 DFQATT and CDR2 SNEGSKA come from the germline V gene (reference sequence). DNA for the CDR3: TGCAGTGCCAGCTCCGGGACGGACTATAATTCACCCCTCCACTTT. It specifies CSASSGTDYNSPLHF.

V usage is TRBV20-1 and J usage is TRBJ2-7; 8 positions agree with TRBD1. CDR1 is DFQATT, CDR2 SNEGSKA, per germline (reference sequence). Trimming cost V 5 bases and J 4 bases; bases outside gene matches: 1. The CDR3 loop spans 11 amino acids. The DNA for the CDR3 is TGCAGTGCTCGACAGGGGTACGAGCAGTACTTC. Amino acid sequence: CSARQGYEQYF.

This clonotype was detected ten times or more. This chain joins TRBV2 and TRBJ1-6, with 9 bases identical to TRBD1. Germline values: CDR1 SNHLY, CDR2 FYNNEI. Trimming took 4 bases from V and 9 from J; bases not matched to a gene: 10. This CDR3 is built from 16 residues. The CDR3 nucleotides are TGTGCCAGCAGTGCTAGGAAACAGGGGGCTGGTTCACCCCTCCACTTT. Amino acids: CASSARKQGAGSPLHF.

This clonotype was counted at least ten times. This chain connects TRBV6-1 to TRBJ2-7; possibly TRBD1 for D (5 bases). This CDR3 spans 14 amino acids. Germline lookup yields CDR1 MNHNS and CDR2 SASEGT. V lost 5 bases and J 12 bases, leaving 23 bases between the germline ends. Here the CDR3 DNA reads TGTGCCAGCAGTCTGCGTTCGACCGACAGCGAACCGTACTTC. Amino acids: CASSLRSTDSEPYF.

The chain carries TRBV3-1 and TRBJ2-3; TRBD2 matches at 7 bases. The CDR3 is 18 residues long. The germline V gene has CDR1 LGHDT and CDR2 YNNKEL (reference sequence). V was pared by 1 base and J by 0 bases, with 10 bases of the junction left unmatched. DNA of the CDR3: TGTGCCAGCAGCCAAGGTTTGACTAGCAGATCTAGCACAGATACGCAGTATTTT. Its protein product is CASSQGLTSRSSTDTQYF.

The chain couples TRBV5-1 to TRBJ2-1, with TRBD2 matching over 7 bases. Germline loops: CDR1 SGHRS, CDR2 YFSETQ. V was clipped by 4 bases and J by 0 bases; unmatched bases: 4. The CDR3 totals 15 residues. DNA for the CDR3: TGCGCCAGCAGCGGGTGGACTAGCTCCTACAATGAGCAGTTCTTC. Encoded protein: CASSGWTSSYNEQFF.

The rearrangement links TRBV28 to TRBJ2-1; TRBD2 agrees at 8 bases. J gave up 7 bases and V 6 bases, and 5 bases lay outside the gene matches. The CDR3 length is 13 residues. CDR1 and CDR2 (germline): MDHEN, SYDVKM. The CDR3 region has the DNA TGTGCCAGCAGAGCGGGAGTGTTAAATGAGCAGTTCTTC. Its protein product is CASRAGVLNEQFF.